The clone carrying this TCR beta chain was found many times. Antigen unknown. For ophthalmopathy patients, the Clinical Activity Score was at least 3 and the NOSPECS grade at least 4; duration was under 3 months. Every diagnosis used clinical symptoms, serum thyroxine and TRAb, thyroid ultrasound and orbital computed tomography. This entry is derived from a study of T cells in Graves' hyperthyroidism and ophthalmopathy. Study observations and caveats: The authors' 13 V-J model separated ophthalmopathy from stable hyperthyroidism.

CDR1 is SQVTM, CDR2 ANQGSEA, per germline. The CDR3 contains 13 residues. With V trimmed by 7 bases and J by 5 bases, 7 bases remained unmatched. The CDR3 regions of TCR beta were amplified from RNA transcripts. A first-round RT-PCR of the TCR CDR3 used the HTBI primer set. TCRdb reanalysed the multiplex PCR reads using MiXCR and keeps one entry per CDR3 protein. The profile covers around 600,000 distinct CDR3 sequences, with about 15% appearing a single time and around 12% taken by the ten largest. The chain couples TRBV29-1 to TRBJ2-3, with 9 nucleotides matching TRBD1. Sequencing was performed on blood. The receptor comes from a woman aged 50 to 60 with Graves' ophthalmopathy. CDR3: CSEGTGWGDTQYF. The CDR3 bases are TGCAGCGAGGGGACAGGGTGGGGAGATACGCAGTATTTT.